One sample yielded the 26 T cell receptor beta chains listed below, sequenced in a study of tumor and adjacent non-tumor tissue in lung cancer. This sample's RNA came from whole unsorted tissue. The normal lung tissue was taken more than 3 cm from the tumor edge. The library came from three nested PCR rounds adapted from ARM-PCR protocols. Each CDR3 protein gets one entry after TCRdb re-called the multiplex PCR reads with MiXCR. The sample holds 43,000 or so distinct CDR3 sequences, over 55% seen once. Sequencing used distant non-tumor lung tissue. The origin of the receptors is a man over 45 with non-small cell lung cancer.

This clonotype was seen just once. Mismatch with germline at one junction end may stem from a read error. The CDR3, as DNA: TGTGCCAGCAGCTATTGGACCCCCGGACAAGAGACCCAGTGCTTC. Protein: CASSYWTPGQETQCF. The chain combines TRBV5-8 with TRBJ2-5, with D possibly TRBD1 on 5 matching bases. The V gene's germline CDR1 is SGHTS and CDR2 YDEGEE. This CDR3 comprises 15 residues.

Many counts were recorded for this clonotype. V and J are TRBV10-2 and TRBJ1-5; D is unclear. The CDR3 consists of 13 residues. Per the germline V gene, CDR1 is WSHSY and CDR2 is SAAADI. Deletions cut 7 bases from V and 0 bases from J, with 7 bases between. The CDR3 nucleotides are TGCGCCAGCACGTCGGTTAGCAATCAGCCCCAGCATTTT. Translated: CASTSVSNQPQHF.

Points on this clonotype: Since a much larger clone is just one base distant, this may be a read error. The rearrangement uses TRBV7-9 and TRBJ2-7; D is ambiguous. This CDR3 region has 12 residues. The V end was cut by 5 bases, the J end by 12 bases, with 17 bases between. Germline V lookup: CDR1 SEHNR, CDR2 FQNEAQ (reference sequence). The CDR3 coding sequence is TGTGCCAGCAGCCGCCCCGAGGCTTCAGCGTACTTC. The encoded protein is CASSRPEASAYF.

Comments on this clonotype: As the CDR3 is not closed by the conserved phenylalanine or tryptophan, this likely results from a read error. The rearrangement links TRBV24-1 to TRBJ2-3; D is possibly TRBD1 or TRBD2 (5 bases each). The CDR3 is made up of 13 amino acids. Germline V gene data show CDR1 as KGHDR and CDR2 as SFDVKD. CDR3 in amino acids: CATSGRGTDMQYL. The CDR3 DNA reads as TGTGCCACCAGTGGTCGGGGCACAGATATGCAGTATTTA.

Comments on this clonotype: Since the CDR3 does not end with the conserved phenylalanine or tryptophan, this likely comes from a read error. The rearrangement links TRBV5-4 to TRBJ2-2; 13 bases line up with TRBD2. V lost 4 bases, J lost 5 bases, and 8 bases stayed unmatched. CDR1 and CDR2 from the germline V gene are SGHNT and YYREEE (reference sequence). CDR3 length equals 17 residues. CDR3 loop: CASSIGLAGVQTGELFL. In DNA, the CDR3 is TGTGCCAGCAGCATAGGACTAGCGGGAGTACAGACCGGGGAGCTGTTTTTG.

Ten or more counts support this clonotype. The chain carries TRBV10-3 and TRBJ2-3; 14 bases are a match to TRBD2. The CDR3 spans 18 residues. From germline, CDR1 is ENHRY and CDR2 SYGVKD. The trim removed 2 bases at V and 5 bases at J, leaving 9 bases unmatched. In DNA form, the CDR3 reads TGTGCCATCAGTGAGCCTAGACTAGCGGGAGGGCCGAGAGATACGCAGTATTTT. It encodes CAISEPRLAGGPRDTQYF.

This clonotype turned up a few times. Being one base from a much bigger clone, this may be a read error. The chain recombines TRBV29-1 with TRBJ1-1; possibly TRBD1 for D (6 bases). CDR3 length: 13 amino acids. Looked up from germline, CDR1 is SQVTM and CDR2 is ANQGSEA. CDR3 region: CSVDTGLNTEASF. The CDR3 DNA reads as TGCAGCGTTGATACAGGGCTGAACACTGAAGCTTCCTTT.

This clonotype has only a few counts. The chain recombines TRBV5-1 with TRBJ2-1; a weak D match, TRBD1 (5 bases). Germline CDR1 is SGHRS and CDR2 is YFSETQ. The CDR3 contains 15 residues. With 0 bases removed from V and 4 bases from J, the gap between germline ends came to 11 bases. The CDR3 bases are TGCGCCAGCAGCTTGGCCAAGGGGTCTTACAATGAGCAGTTCTTC. Translating gives CASSLAKGSYNEQFF. Full variable domain (missing parts from reference TRBV5-1 and TRBJ2-1): KAGVTQTPRYLIKTRGQQVTLSCSPISGHRSVSWYQQTPGQGLQFLFEYFSETQRNKGNFPGRFSGRQFSNSRSEMNVSTLELGDSALYLCASSLAKGSYNEQFFGPGTRLTVL.

This chain joins TRBV7-9 and TRBJ2-3; D might be TRBD2 (6 bases). The CDR3 extends over 14 amino acids. With 1 base removed from V and 2 bases from J, the gap between germline ends came to 7 bases. Per the germline V gene, CDR1 is SEHNR and CDR2 is FQNEAQ (reference sequence). The CDR3 is CASSLGGDTDTQYF. CDR3 DNA: TGTGCCAGCAGCTTAGGGGGGGACACAGATACGCAGTATTTT.

There are a few counts of this clonotype. J is TRBJ1-3 and V is TRBV30, with a weak D call TRBD1 (5 bases). This CDR3 is built from 13 residues. V lost 3 bases, J lost 8 bases, and 14 bases lay in between. CDR1 and CDR2 from the germline V gene are GTSNPN and SVGIG (reference sequence). The CDR3: CAWSRGQLDTIYF. In nucleotides, the CDR3 is TGTGCCTGGAGCCGGGGCCAACTCGACACCATATATTTT. Together with reference TRBV30 and TRBJ1-3, the CDR3 gives the full variable domain: SQTIHQWPATLVQPVGSPLSLECTVEGTSNPNLYWYRQAAGRGLQLLFYSVGIGQISSEVPQNLSASRPQDRQFILSSKKLLLSDSGFYLCAWSRGQLDTIYFGEGSWLTVV.

This clonotype was seen ten or more times. The chain recombines TRBV5-6 with TRBJ1-1, with D possibly being TRBD1 (5 bases). The V gene lost 4 bases and the J gene lost 3 bases, with 19 bases spanning the gap. Germline values: CDR1 SGHDT, CDR2 YYEEEE. The length of the CDR3 is 16 residues. The CDR3 reads CASSLGGPWGDTEAFF. CDR3 bases: TGTGCCAGCAGCCTTGGAGGCCCTTGGGGGGACACTGAAGCTTTCTTT. The full variable domain, rest sourced from reference TRBV5-6 and TRBJ1-1, is DAGVTQSPTHLIKTRGQQVTLRCSPKSGHDTVSWYQQALGQGPQFIFQYYEEEERQRGNFPDRFSGHQFPNYSSELNVNALLLGDSALYLCASSLGGPWGDTEAFFGQGTRLTVV.

Concerning this clonotype: A junction boundary mismatches the germline segment, possibly from a read error. This chain links TRBV30 with TRBJ1-5, with D tentatively TRBD1 (5 bases). Germline CDR1 GTSNPN, CDR2 SVGIG (reference sequence). The CDR3 extends over 13 amino acids. CDR3 in DNA: TGTGCCTGGAGTGTACAGGAGAGTCAGCCCGAGCATTTC. Translating gives CAWSVQESQPEHF.

This clonotype has a count of ten or more. The rearrangement uses TRBV6-5 and TRBJ2-1; tentatively, D is TRBD1 (6 bases). The CDR3 loop spans 12 amino acids. V was trimmed by 6 bases and J by 9 bases, leaving 12 bases between them. CDR1 MNHEY and CDR2 SVGAGI come from the germline V gene. CDR3: CASRTTGPEQFF. CDR3 bases: TGTGCCAGCAGAACCACAGGGCCTGAGCAGTTCTTC.

This clonotype was picked up a small number of times. The chain joins TRBV2 to TRBJ1-6, with a possible D match to TRBD1 (5 bases). This CDR3 comprises 15 residues. From germline, CDR1 is SNHLY and CDR2 FYNNEI. V lost 6 bases, J lost 5 bases, and 14 bases lay in between. The DNA of the CDR3 is TGTGCCAGCAGCCCAGGACACATCAATAATTCACCCCTCCACTTT. This translates into CASSPGHINNSPLHF.

This clonotype was seen repeatedly, ten times or more. The rearrangement links TRBV6-5 to TRBJ2-1; 7 nucleotides agree with TRBD2. V shed 2 bases and J 3 bases; nucleotides not matched to a gene: 4. The CDR3 is made up of 15 amino acids. CDR1 is MNHEY and CDR2 is SVGAGI in the germline V gene. The CDR3 is CASSYQRGGYNEQFF. The DNA for the CDR3 is TGTGCCAGCAGTTACCAGCGGGGAGGCTACAATGAGCAGTTCTTC.

Points on this clonotype: A much more abundant neighbour one base away suggests this may be a read error. The rearrangement links TRBV6-5 to TRBJ1-2; 8 nucleotides line up with TRBD1. The CDR3 runs to 13 residues. CDR1 is MNHEY and CDR2 is SVGAGI in the germline V gene. V was clipped by 9 bases and J by 8 bases; unmatched bases: 11. As DNA, the CDR3 is TGTGCCAGTCGACAGGGGAGTTCTTGCGGCTACACCTTC. Encoded protein: CASRQGSSCGYTF.

As concerns this clonotype: Because the CDR3 is missing its conserved closing phenylalanine or tryptophan, this is likely a read error. The chain uses TRBV4-2 and TRBJ2-3; D uncertain. The CDR3 totals 18 residues. The V gene's germline CDR1 is LGHNA and CDR2 YNFKEQ. The germline V and J ends were trimmed by 1 base and 0 bases, with 17 bases remaining between them. This CDR3 reads CASSQVITVSYSTDTQYL. The CDR3 DNA reads as TGTGCCAGCAGCCAAGTGATCACGGTTAGCTATAGCACAGATACGCAGTATCTT.

With regard to this clonotype: Just one base apart from a much larger clone, this may be a read error. The chain has TRBV6-5 and TRBJ2-5; TRBD1 agrees at 8 bases. The CDR3 is made up of 14 amino acids. The germline gives CDR1 MNHEY, CDR2 SVGAGI. This CDR3 is CVSSPRGLGETQYF. The CDR3 nucleotides are TGTGTCAGCAGTCCCAGGGGGCTAGGAGAGACCCAGTACTTC.

CDR3 residues: CSALTSAKSEQYF. The DNA of the CDR3 is TGCAGCGCGCTAACTAGCGCGAAGAGCGAACAGTACTTC. The chain couples TRBV29-1 to TRBJ2-7; 7 positions agree with TRBD2. CDR3 length: 13 amino acids. V lost 7 bases and J lost 10; bases outside the gene matches: 16. Germline-derived CDR1 and CDR2 are SQVTM and ANQGSEA.

This chain joins TRBV28 and TRBJ2-2, with 9 positions matching TRBD2. Germline CDR1 is MDHEN and CDR2 is SYDVKM. After removal of 4 bases from V and 3 bases from J, the junction contained 3 bases not matched to a gene. The CDR3 covers 15 residues. The CDR3 protein is CASSSLAGDTGELFF. CDR3 sequence (DNA): TGTGCCAGCAGTTCCTTAGCGGGGGACACCGGGGAGCTGTTTTTT.

The chain recombines TRBV30 with TRBJ1-5; D is unclear. The DNA matches TRBJ2-3 better at its end, which makes the J call doubtful. The germline V gene encodes CDR1 GTSNPN and CDR2 SVGIG (reference sequence). CDR3 size: 13 residues. This CDR3 is CVTSSQYHQPQYF. CDR3 DNA: TGTGTCACGAGTAGCCAGTACCATCAGCCCCAGTATTTT.

This clonotype has at least ten counts. This chain uses TRBV5-4 with TRBJ1-1; D call uncertain. V gave up 4 bases and J gave up 9 bases, with 16 bases separating them. Germline V gene data show CDR1 as SGHNT and CDR2 as YYREEE (reference sequence). The CDR3 loop spans 13 amino acids. DNA for the CDR3: TGTGCCAGCAGCACGACCCTGAAGAATCAAGCTTTCTTT. It yields the protein CASSTTLKNQAFF.

To note about this clonotype: It may be a read error: a sequence one base away is much more abundant. This chain links TRBV12-3 or TRBV12-4 with TRBJ1-5; the D gene is possibly TRBD1 (6 bases). Trimming left V 7 bases short and J 6 bases short, with 25 bases between. This CDR3 is 17 amino acids long. CDR3 residues: CASTFSSSTGRSQPQHF. The CDR3 nucleotides read TGTGCCAGCACCTTTTCCTCCTCTACAGGGAGGAGTCAGCCCCAGCATTTT.

A note on this clonotype: A much bigger clone sits one base away, suggesting this may be a read error. The CDR3 reads CASNSADRDYEQYF. The CDR3 nucleotides are TGTGCCAGCAACTCCGCCGACAGGGACTACGAGCAGTACTTC. The V gene is TRBV28, the J gene TRBJ2-7, with 7 nucleotides matching TRBD1. V trimming: 7 bases; J trimming: 3 bases; junction bases outside the gene matches: 9. The CDR3 extends over 14 amino acids. Germline lookup yields CDR1 MDHEN and CDR2 SYDVKM.

As regards this clonotype: One end of the junction does not line up with germline, which may come from a read error. The chain links TRBV29-1 to TRBJ2-7, with unresolved D. The CDR3 is 12 residues long. Germline CDR1 SQVTM, CDR2 ANQGSEA. CDR3 loop: CSVESDSNVQYF. The CDR3 coding sequence is TGCAGTGTTGAAAGTGACTCTAACGTGCAGTACTTC.

This clonotype was recorded at least ten times. The rearrangement uses TRBV30 and TRBJ2-7, with D possibly matching TRBD2 (7 bases). CDR1 and CDR2 from the germline V gene are GTSNPN and SVGIG (reference sequence). The ends were cut back, 4 bases at V and 3 bases at J, with 13 bases in the middle. The CDR3 covers 13 residues. CDR3 in amino acids: CAWKGGGRYEQYF. The CDR3 region has the DNA TGTGCCTGGAAAGGGGGAGGGCGCTACGAGCAGTACTTC. Combining the CDR3 with reference TRBV30 and TRBJ2-7 gives the whole variable domain SQTIHQWPATLVQPVGSPLSLECTVEGTSNPNLYWYRQAAGRGLQLLFYSVGIGQISSEVPQNLSASRPQDRQFILSSKKLLLSDSGFYLCAWKGGGRYEQYFGPGTRLTVT.